This T cell receptor (beta chain) was sequenced in a study of regulatory T cells in long-lasting Graves disease. In the study overall: Less than 3 months of antithyroid drugs had been taken by newly diagnosed Graves' patients. Study results and caveats: Among persistent patients, a larger number of public clonotypes were shared (roughly 2,700) than among newly diagnosed patients (about 970).

Indicated time point: newly diagnosed GD, antithyroid drugs for less than 3 months. The TCR library was made from RNA that had been extracted from PBMCs in TRIzol. A blood draw put around 9.1 milliliters of peripheral blood into EDTA tubes. For this clonotype: Its antigen is unknown.

V lost 0 bases, J lost 6 bases, and 3 bases stayed unmatched. The CDR3 extends over 15 amino acids. To make TCR beta libraries, researchers used iRepertoire HTBI primers and Arm-PCR of CDR3 regions. TCRdb recomputed calls from the multiplex PCR reads with MiXCR, one row per CDR3 protein. In the table there are around 400,000 distinct CDR3 sequences, approximately 15% of which are singletons. The same data also contributed to another study, on T cells in Graves' hyperthyroidism and ophthalmopathy.

The receptor's source is a woman aged 40 to 50 with Graves disease. The specimen comprised peripheral blood mononuclear cells (PBMCs), sampled at new diagnosis, from a patient treated with antithyroid drugs. The chain uses TRBV12-3 or TRBV12-4 and TRBJ1-1; TRBD1 aligns across 11 bases. The CDR3 DNA follows: TGTGCCAGCAGTTTAGCGGGGGGACAGGGGGCTGAAGCTTTCTTT. Residues: CASSLAGGQGAEAFF.